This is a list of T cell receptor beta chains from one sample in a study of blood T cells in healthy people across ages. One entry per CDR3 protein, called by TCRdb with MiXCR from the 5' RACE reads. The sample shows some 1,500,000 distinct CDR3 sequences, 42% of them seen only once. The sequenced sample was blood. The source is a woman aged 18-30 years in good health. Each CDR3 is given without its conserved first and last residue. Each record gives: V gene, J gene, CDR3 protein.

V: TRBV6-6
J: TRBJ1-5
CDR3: ASSYGTGKSNQPQH

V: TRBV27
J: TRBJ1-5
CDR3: ASSPRGVSNQPQH

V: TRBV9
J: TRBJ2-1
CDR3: ASSVGVLDEQF

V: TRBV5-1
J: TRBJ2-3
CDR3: ASGTESTDTQY

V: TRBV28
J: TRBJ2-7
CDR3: ASTPQGAGYEQY

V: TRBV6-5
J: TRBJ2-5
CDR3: ASSTSGGWETQY

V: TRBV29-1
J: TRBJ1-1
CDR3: SGGTGSGTEAF

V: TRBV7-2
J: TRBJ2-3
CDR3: ASSLGGPGPDTQY

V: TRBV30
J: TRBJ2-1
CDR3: AWSSKDPSEQF

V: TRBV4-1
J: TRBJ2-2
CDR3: ASSQEAGTDGELF